This T cell receptor beta chain is drawn from a study of blood T cell repertoires in COVID-19. The CDR3 length is 14 residues. Trimming cost V 3 bases and J 6 bases, with 14 bases left between them. Germline assignment: CDR1 SGHAT and CDR2 FQNNGV. Using immunoSEQ multiplex PCR, the repertoire was profiled, and TCRdb retains in-frame clones only, with some absent. The sample carries about 170,000 clones, 87% recorded once. This clone occurred once. The sequence was collected from a young man with active or convalescent COVID-19. Sequences were obtained from peripheral blood. This sequence joins TRBV11-2 and TRBJ1-1, with D unresolved. The DNA for the CDR3 is TGTGCCAGCAGCTTCGACGGGAAGTCGGCTGAAGCTTTCTTT. As protein: CASSFDGKSAEAFF. Drawing the rest from reference TRBV11-2 and TRBJ1-1, the complete variable domain is EAGVAQSPRYKIIEKRQSVAFWCNPISGHATLYWYQQILGQGPKLLIQFQNNGVVDDSQLPKDRFSAERLKGVDSTLKIQPAKLEDSAVYLCASSFDGKSAEAFFGQGTRLTVV.